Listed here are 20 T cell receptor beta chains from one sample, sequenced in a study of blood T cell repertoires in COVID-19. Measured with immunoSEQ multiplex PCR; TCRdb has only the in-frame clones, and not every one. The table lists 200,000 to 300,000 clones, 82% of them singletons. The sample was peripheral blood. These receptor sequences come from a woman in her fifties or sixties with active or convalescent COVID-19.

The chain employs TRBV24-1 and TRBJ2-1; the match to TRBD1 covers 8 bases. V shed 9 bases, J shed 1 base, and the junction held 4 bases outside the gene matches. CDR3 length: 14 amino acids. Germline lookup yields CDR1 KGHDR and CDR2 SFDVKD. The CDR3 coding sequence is TGTGCCACCGGAACAGGGGGGTCCTACAATGAGCAGTTCTTC. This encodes CATGTGGSYNEQFF.

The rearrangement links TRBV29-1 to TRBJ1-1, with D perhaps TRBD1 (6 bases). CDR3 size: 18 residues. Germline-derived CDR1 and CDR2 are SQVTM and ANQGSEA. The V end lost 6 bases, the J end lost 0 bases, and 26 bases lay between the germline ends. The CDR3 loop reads CSVASHRTEVHMNTEAFF. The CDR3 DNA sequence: TGCAGCGTGGCCTCGCACCGGACAGAAGTACACATGAACACTGAAGCTTTCTTT.

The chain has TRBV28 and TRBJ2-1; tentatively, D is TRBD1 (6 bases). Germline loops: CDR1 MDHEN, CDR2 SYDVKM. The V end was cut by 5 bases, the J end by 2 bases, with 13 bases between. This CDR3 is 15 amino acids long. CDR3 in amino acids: CASSLQGSPYNEQFF. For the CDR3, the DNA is TGTGCCAGCAGTCTACAGGGTTCCCCCTACAATGAGCAGTTCTTC.

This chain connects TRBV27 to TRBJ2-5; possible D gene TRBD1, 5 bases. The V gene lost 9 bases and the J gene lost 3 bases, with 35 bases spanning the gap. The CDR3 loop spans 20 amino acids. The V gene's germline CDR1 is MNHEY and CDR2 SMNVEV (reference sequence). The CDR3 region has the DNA TGTGCCAGTTCGGAACTGACCGGCCGGAATATAATGCAGGGCAAAGAGACCCAGTACTTC. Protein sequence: CASSELTGRNIMQGKETQYF.

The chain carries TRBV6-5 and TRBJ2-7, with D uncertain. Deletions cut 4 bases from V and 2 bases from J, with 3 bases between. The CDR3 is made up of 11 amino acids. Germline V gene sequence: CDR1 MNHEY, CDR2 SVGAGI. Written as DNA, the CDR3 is TGTGCCAGCAGTTCCGCCTACGAGCAGTACTTC. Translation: CASSSAYEQYF.

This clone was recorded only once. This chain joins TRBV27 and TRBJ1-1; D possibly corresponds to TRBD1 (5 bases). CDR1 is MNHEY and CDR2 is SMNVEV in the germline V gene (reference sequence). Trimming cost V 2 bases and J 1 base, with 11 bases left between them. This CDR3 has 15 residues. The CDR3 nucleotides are TGTGCCAGCAGTTTACGGGGGGTCCCGAACACTGAAGCTTTCTTT. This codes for CASSLRGVPNTEAFF.

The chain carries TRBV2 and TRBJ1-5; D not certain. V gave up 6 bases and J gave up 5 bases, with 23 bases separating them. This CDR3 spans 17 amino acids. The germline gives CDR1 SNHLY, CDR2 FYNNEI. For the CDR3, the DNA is TGTGCCAGCAGGGGCCTACGGAGGAGAAAGGAGGATCAGCCCCAGCATTTT. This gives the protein CASRGLRRRKEDQPQHF.

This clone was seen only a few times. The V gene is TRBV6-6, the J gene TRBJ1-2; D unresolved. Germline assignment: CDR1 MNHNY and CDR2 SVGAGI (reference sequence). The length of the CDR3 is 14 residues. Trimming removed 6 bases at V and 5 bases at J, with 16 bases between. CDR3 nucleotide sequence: TGTGCCAGCAGCCCCCTTTATACCACTTATGGCTACACCTTC. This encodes CASSPLYTTYGYTF.

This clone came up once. Here the CDR3 reads CASKGQGGTEAFF. In DNA form, the CDR3 reads TGTGCCAGCAAAGGACAGGGAGGCACTGAAGCTTTCTTT. V usage is TRBV7-9 and J usage is TRBJ1-1; 8 nucleotides align to TRBD1. This CDR3 has 13 residues. Trimming cost V 7 bases and J 4 bases; bases outside gene matches: 5. Germline V gene sequence: CDR1 SEHNR, CDR2 FQNEAQ (reference sequence).

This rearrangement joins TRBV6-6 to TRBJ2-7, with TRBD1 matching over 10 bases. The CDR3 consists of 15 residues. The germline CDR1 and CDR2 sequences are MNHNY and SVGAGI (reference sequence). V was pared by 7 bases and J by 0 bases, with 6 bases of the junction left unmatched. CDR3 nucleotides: TGTGCCAGCAAGCAAGGACAGGGGGGCTCCTACGAGCAGTACTTC. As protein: CASKQGQGGSYEQYF.

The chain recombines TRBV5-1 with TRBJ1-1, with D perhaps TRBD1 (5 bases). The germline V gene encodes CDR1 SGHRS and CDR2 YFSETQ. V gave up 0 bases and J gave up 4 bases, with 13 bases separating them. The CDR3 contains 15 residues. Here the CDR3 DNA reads TGCGCCAGCAGCTTGGGTCCCCAGGGTACCACTGAAGCTTTCTTT. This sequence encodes CASSLGPQGTTEAFF.

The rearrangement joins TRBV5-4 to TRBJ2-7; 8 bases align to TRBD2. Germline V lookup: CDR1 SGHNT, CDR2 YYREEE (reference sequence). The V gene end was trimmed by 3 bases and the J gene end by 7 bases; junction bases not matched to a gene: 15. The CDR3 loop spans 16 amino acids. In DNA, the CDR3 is TGTGCCAGCAGCTCGGCCGGACCAGCGGGGGTGGGGGAGCAGTACTTC. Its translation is CASSSAGPAGVGEQYF.

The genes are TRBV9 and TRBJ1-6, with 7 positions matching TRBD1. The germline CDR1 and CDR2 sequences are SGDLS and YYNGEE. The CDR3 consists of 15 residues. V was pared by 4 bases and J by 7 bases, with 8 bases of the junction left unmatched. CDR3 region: CASSPRQGGNSPLHF. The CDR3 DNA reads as TGTGCCAGCAGCCCTAGACAGGGCGGGAATTCACCCCTCCACTTT.

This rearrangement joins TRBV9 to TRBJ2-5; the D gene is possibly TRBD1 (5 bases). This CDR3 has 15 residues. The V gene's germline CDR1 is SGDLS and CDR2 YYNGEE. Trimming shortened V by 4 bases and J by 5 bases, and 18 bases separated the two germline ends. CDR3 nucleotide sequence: TGTGCCAGCAGCCCAAAAGGGGATAAGTGGGAGACCCAGTACTTC. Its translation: CASSPKGDKWETQYF. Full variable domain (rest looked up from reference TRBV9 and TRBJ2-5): DSGVTQTPKHLITATGQRVTLRCSPRSGDLSVYWYQQSLDQGLQFLIQYYNGEERAKGNILERFSAQQFPDLHSELNLSSLELGDSALYFCASSPKGDKWETQYFGPGTRLLVL.

The CDR3 sequence is CASSFERGGKNIQYF. The CDR3 nucleotides read TGCGCCAGCAGCTTTGAGAGGGGAGGCAAAAACATTCAGTACTTC. The rearrangement links TRBV5-1 to TRBJ2-4, with D perhaps matching TRBD2 (6 bases). Germline CDR1 reads SGHRS; CDR2 reads YFSETQ. V was shortened by 2 bases and J by 3 bases, with 12 bases between the two germline ends. The CDR3 has 15 amino acids.

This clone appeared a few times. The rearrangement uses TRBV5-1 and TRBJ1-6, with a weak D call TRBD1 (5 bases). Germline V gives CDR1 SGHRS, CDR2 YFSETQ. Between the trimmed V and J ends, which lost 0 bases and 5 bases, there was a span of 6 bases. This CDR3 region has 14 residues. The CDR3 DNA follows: TGCGCCAGCAGCTTGGAGACAGATAATTCACCCCTCCACTTT. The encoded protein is CASSLETDNSPLHF.

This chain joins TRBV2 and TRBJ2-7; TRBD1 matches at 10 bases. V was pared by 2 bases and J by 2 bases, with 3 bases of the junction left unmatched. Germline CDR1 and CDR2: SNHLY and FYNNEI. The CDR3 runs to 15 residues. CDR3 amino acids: CASSEWGTGAYEQYF. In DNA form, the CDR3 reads TGTGCCAGCAGTGAATGGGGGACAGGGGCCTACGAGCAGTACTTC.

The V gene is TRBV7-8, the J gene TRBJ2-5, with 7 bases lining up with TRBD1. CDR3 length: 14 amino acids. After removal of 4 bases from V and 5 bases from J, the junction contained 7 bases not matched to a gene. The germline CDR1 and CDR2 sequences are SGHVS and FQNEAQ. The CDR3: CASSSQGVWETQYF. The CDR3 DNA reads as TGTGCCAGCAGCTCTCAGGGGGTATGGGAGACCCAGTACTTC. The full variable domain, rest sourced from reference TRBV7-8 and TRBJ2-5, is GAGVSQSPRYKVAKRGQDVALRCDPISGHVSLFWYQQALGQGPEFLTYFQNEAQLDKSGLPSDRFFAERPEGSVSTLKIQRTQQEDSAVYLCASSSQGVWETQYFGPGTRLLVL.

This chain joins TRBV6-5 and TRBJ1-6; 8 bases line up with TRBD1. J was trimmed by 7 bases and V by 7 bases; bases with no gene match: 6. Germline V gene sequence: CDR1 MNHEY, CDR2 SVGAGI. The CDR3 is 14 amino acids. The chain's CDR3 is CASTRQGQNSPLHF. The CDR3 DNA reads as TGTGCCAGCACAAGACAGGGGCAAAATTCACCCCTCCACTTT.

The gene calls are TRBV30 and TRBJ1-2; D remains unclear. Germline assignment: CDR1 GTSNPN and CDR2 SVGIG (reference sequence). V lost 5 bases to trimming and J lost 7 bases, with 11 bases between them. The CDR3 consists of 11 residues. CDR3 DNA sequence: TGTGCCTGGGGTAGTGTAAGTGGCTACACCTTC. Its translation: CAWGSVSGYTF. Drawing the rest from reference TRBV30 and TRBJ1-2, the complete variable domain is SQTIHQWPATLVQPVGSPLSLECTVEGTSNPNLYWYRQAAGRGLQLLFYSVGIGQISSEVPQNLSASRPQDRQFILSSKKLLLSDSGFYLCAWGSVSGYTFGSGTRLTVV.